The 18 T cell receptor beta chains below come from one sample, sequenced in a study of identical twins. Via MiXCR, TCRdb re-called the 5' RACE reads, giving one row per CDR3 protein. The table has 540,000 or so distinct CDR3 sequences, 20% to 25% seen once. These data were also filed under a second study, of yellow fever vaccine responses in identical twins.

The sample taken for sequencing was CD4+ T cells sorted from blood. These receptors were collected from a woman aged 18-30 years in good health.

The gene calls are TRBV11-3 and TRBJ1-1; D remains ambiguous. The CDR3 runs 15 residues. Germline V gene lookup returns CDR1 SGHNT and CDR2 YENEEA. V lost 5 bases, J lost 1 base, and 14 bases lay in between. CDR3 region: CASSLRRLPNTEAFF. The CDR3 coding sequence is TGTGCCAGCAGCCTACGACGGTTACCGAACACTGAAGCTTTCTTT.

The chain uses TRBV5-1 and TRBJ1-2, with no clear D. Germline CDR1 SGHRS, CDR2 YFSETQ. The ends were cut back, 0 bases at V and 4 bases at J, with 10 bases in the middle. The CDR3 has 14 residues. The CDR3 DNA follows: TGCGCCAGCAGCTTGGCCGGGGAACTCTATGGCTACACCTTC. Its protein is CASSLAGELYGYTF.

This chain connects TRBV15 to TRBJ1-2; D perhaps matches TRBD1 (5 bases). Trimming pared 1 base from V and 4 bases from J, leaving 7 bases between. Per the germline V gene, CDR1 is LNHNV and CDR2 is YYDKDF (reference sequence). The CDR3 extends over 13 amino acids. The CDR3 here is CATSRVGGYGYTF. In nucleotides, the CDR3 is TGTGCCACCAGCAGAGTTGGGGGCTATGGCTACACCTTC.

This clonotype was recorded a few times. V usage is TRBV5-1 and J usage is TRBJ2-3; D ambiguous. CDR1 is SGHRS, CDR2 YFSETQ, per germline. Trimming pared 4 bases from V and 1 base from J, leaving 13 bases between. The CDR3 runs 15 residues. The CDR3 region has the DNA TGCGCCAGCAGCCAAGACGGAGACCGCACAGATACGCAGTATTTT. Translation: CASSQDGDRTDTQYF.

This clonotype was observed at least ten times. The CDR3 DNA reads as TGTGCCAGCGGGACCTTGGGGAGGCAGGGGTTCCACGAGCAGTACGTC. Amino acid sequence: CASGTLGRQGFHEQYV. The chain links TRBV25-1 to TRBJ2-7; possibly TRBD1 or TRBD2 for D (6 bases each). This CDR3 has 16 amino acids. Per the germline V gene, CDR1 is MGHDK and CDR2 is SYGVNS. Trimming pared 8 bases from V and 5 bases from J, leaving 25 bases between.

This clonotype was seen more than once but under ten times. Relative to the germline gene, one junction end is altered; a read error may explain this. J is TRBJ2-1 and V is TRBV6-2 or TRBV6-3; perhaps TRBD1 as D (6 bases). The germline CDR1 and CDR2 sequences are MNHEY and SVGEGT. CDR3 length: 17 residues. Here the CDR3 reads CASSYLRTETPYNEQFF. CDR3 nucleotides: TGTGCCAGCAGTTATTTGAGGACAGAAACCCCCTACAACGAGCAGTTCTTC.

This chain joins TRBV5-1 and TRBJ2-7; a weak D match, TRBD1 (6 bases). The germline V gene encodes CDR1 SGHRS and CDR2 YFSETQ. This CDR3 spans 14 amino acids. Trimming shortened V by 1 base and J by 0 bases, and 8 bases separated the two germline ends. Here the CDR3 reads CASSLQGPSYEQYF. CDR3 nucleotide sequence: TGCGCCAGCAGCTTGCAGGGGCCCTCCTACGAGCAGTACTTC.

V gene TRBV20-1 combines with J gene TRBJ2-1; no clear D gene. Germline V lookup: CDR1 DFQATT, CDR2 SNEGSKA (reference sequence). CDR3 size: 17 residues. V lost 4 bases, J lost 5 bases, and 24 bases lay in between. CDR3 loop: CSAKNNRALGSDNEQFF. CDR3 DNA: TGCAGTGCTAAGAATAACCGGGCCCTTGGGTCGGACAATGAGCAGTTCTTC.

The chain carries TRBV6-1 and TRBJ1-5; 7 positions match TRBD1. This CDR3 is built from 14 residues. The germline CDR1 and CDR2 sequences are MNHNS and SASEGT. V gave up 6 bases and J gave up 3 bases; unmatched junction bases: 5. CDR3 nucleotide sequence: TGTGCCAGCAGGCTTACAGGGGTCAATCAGCCCCAGCATTTT. It encodes CASRLTGVNQPQHF.

The chain combines TRBV6-1 with TRBJ2-7; 15 nucleotides line up with TRBD2. Germline-derived CDR1 and CDR2 are MNHNS and SASEGT. The CDR3 is made up of 16 amino acids. Trimming cost V 4 bases and J 5 bases; bases outside gene matches: 6. The CDR3 protein is CASSAGLAGGLHEQYV. The CDR3 DNA sequence: TGTGCCAGCAGTGCTGGACTAGCGGGGGGGCTCCACGAGCAGTACGTC.

This clonotype was detected only once. The rearrangement uses TRBV28 and TRBJ2-3; 7 nucleotides match TRBD2. Germline V lookup: CDR1 MDHEN, CDR2 SYDVKM. The CDR3 totals 15 residues. V lost 4 bases, J lost 1 base, and 5 bases stayed unmatched. The CDR3 spells CASSSVAGGTDTQYF. For the CDR3, the DNA is TGTGCCAGCAGTTCCGTGGCGGGGGGCACAGATACGCAGTATTTT.

To note about this clonotype: Possible read error: a much larger clone is one base away. V usage is TRBV4-1 and J usage is TRBJ2-2; tentatively, D is TRBD1 (5 bases). The CDR3 totals 16 residues. Germline V gene lookup returns CDR1 MGHRA and CDR2 YSYEKL. Trimming removed 1 base at V and 4 bases at J, with 13 bases between. The CDR3 is CASSQGIQAITGELFF. The CDR3 coding sequence is TGCGCCAGCAGCCAAGGAATACAGGCGATCACCGGGGAGCTGTTTTTT.

In its sample, this clonotype was seen a few times. The J gene is TRBJ2-1, the V gene TRBV5-1, with 11 bases fitting TRBD2. Germline V gene lookup returns CDR1 SGHRS and CDR2 YFSETQ. CDR3 length: 17 residues. The junction had 12 bases not matched to a gene; V was cut back by 3 bases and J by 7 bases. The CDR3 loop is CASSSKTSGALMNEQFF. The CDR3 region has the DNA TGCGCCAGCAGCTCAAAGACTAGCGGGGCCCTAATGAATGAGCAGTTCTTC.

This clonotype was detected a few times. This chain uses TRBV4-1 with TRBJ1-3; D is uncertain. There are 16 residues in the CDR3. V gave up 0 bases and J gave up 0 bases, with 9 bases separating them. Germline V gene data show CDR1 as MGHRA and CDR2 as YSYEKL. The CDR3 nucleotides are TGCGCCAGCAGCCAAGATCGGCGCACCTCTGGAAACACCATATATTTT. This sequence encodes CASSQDRRTSGNTIYF.

This clonotype was counted a few times. This sequence joins TRBV29-1 and TRBJ1-2; 12 nucleotides align to TRBD1. CDR1 and CDR2 from the germline V gene are SQVTM and ANQGSEA. This CDR3 contains 13 residues. V lost 6 bases and J lost 5; bases outside the gene matches: 4. CDR3 DNA: TGCAGCGTCCTGGGACAGGGGGCGTATGGCTACACCTTC. Translated, it gives CSVLGQGAYGYTF.

V usage is TRBV28 and J usage is TRBJ2-5, with D unclear. The V and J ends lost 1 base and 2 bases respectively, with 8 bases between them. There are 14 residues in the CDR3. Germline assignment: CDR1 MDHEN and CDR2 SYDVKM. CDR3 sequence: CASSLLVGQETQYF. CDR3 in DNA: TGTGCCAGCAGTTTATTAGTCGGTCAAGAGACCCAGTACTTC.

Details on this clonotype: Since a much larger clone is just one base distant, this may be a read error. The chain joins TRBV7-8 to TRBJ2-7; D not certain. Germline V gene lookup returns CDR1 SGHVS and CDR2 FQNEAQ. V dropped 2 bases and J dropped 3 bases, with 5 bases sitting between them. The length of the CDR3 is 12 residues. The CDR3 sequence is CASSLFGYEQYF. Here the CDR3 DNA reads TGTGCCAGCAGCTTATTCGGCTACGAGCAGTACTTC.

The CDR3 loop reads CASSLPRTSGHTDTQYF. CDR3 nucleotide sequence: TGTGCCAGCAGCTTACCCCGGACTAGCGGCCACACAGATACGCAGTATTTT. The chain couples TRBV7-8 to TRBJ2-3; TRBD2 matches at 10 bases. CDR1 is SGHVS, CDR2 FQNEAQ, per germline. This CDR3 spans 17 amino acids. Unmatched junction bases numbered 7, after V lost 2 bases and J lost 2 bases.